This T cell receptor (beta chain) derives from a study of T cells in localized non-small cell lung cancer. Repertoires were generated with immunoSEQ multiplex PCR, while TCRdb's copy carries only in-frame clones and drops some. The sample includes about 53,000 clones, over 80% of them seen just once. Trimming pared 3 bases from V and 0 bases from J, leaving 12 bases between. There are 15 residues in the CDR3. From germline, CDR1 is GTSNPN and CDR2 SVGIG (reference sequence). Ten or more counts support this clone. The chain has TRBV30 and TRBJ2-4, with D possibly being TRBD1 (6 bases). Source: peripheral blood mononuclear cells, taken before any cancer treatment. The receptor was isolated from a man aged 35 to 70 with stage III lung adenocarcinoma. CDR3 coding DNA: TGTGCCTGGAGGAGGGGGAGATTAGCCAAAAACATTCAGTACTTC. Translating gives CAWRRGRLAKNIQYF.